The sequence of this TCR beta chain was determined in a study of response to subunit inactivated influenza vaccine. Study observations and caveats: There was a suggestion from the authors that each seasonal influenza vaccination recruits few new T cells.

Looked up from germline, CDR1 is SNHLY and CDR2 is FYNNEI. Germline trimming cut 2 bases from V and 1 base from J; bases unmatched to any gene: 11. The CDR3 runs 18 residues. As to this clonotype: The antigen remains unidentified.

TCRdb reprocessed the RT-PCR reads via MiXCR and lists one record per CDR3 protein. The table shows about 540,000 distinct CDR3 sequences, with 11% to 15% occurring only once. The V call is TRBV2, the J call TRBJ2-7; 10 positions agree with TRBD1. Specimen: PBMCs from blood, collected 11 to 12 days after vaccination. The clonotype comes from a man aged 50-59 years who received an inactivated influenza vaccine. In DNA form, the CDR3 reads TGTGCCAGCAGTGAACTAAGGGACAGGGGCCGATCTTCCTACGAGCAGTACTTC. Its translation is CASSELRDRGRSSYEQYF.